The entry below gives a single TCR beta chain sequence along with its context. Its antigen is undetermined. Amplification used 60 Vbeta primers and 13 Jbeta primers. Clones were sequenced by immunoSEQ multiplex PCR, and TCRdb holds only the in-frame ones, with some missing. The data contain under 150,000 clones, about 75% of them singletons. Germline assignment: CDR1 SGHRS and CDR2 YFSETQ. This CDR3 region has 14 residues. Trimming removed 4 bases at V and 2 bases at J, with 12 bases between. This sample stems from a study of cytomegalovirus exposure and HLA in healthy donors. In the study overall: An early data release held tens of millions of unique TCRs from HLA-typed donors.

Study-wide results and limits: According to a later analysis, most TCR beta chains associated with CMV appeared HLA-restricted.

What was sequenced was PBMCs. The V and J genes are TRBV5-1 and TRBJ1-2; D call uncertain. The clonotype was recovered from a woman in her thirties or forties in good health and CMV-seronegative. The CDR3 sequence: CASSSDGGNYGYTF. The DNA of the CDR3 is TGCGCCAGCAGCAGTGACGGAGGAAACTATGGCTACACCTTC.